This passage covers 8 T cell receptor beta chains from one sample sequenced in a study of T cells after yellow fever vaccination. TCRdb redid the calling of the 5' RACE reads with MiXCR, one entry per CDR3 protein. Of around 30,000 distinct CDR3 sequences listed, 6% to 8% are singletons. Sequenced material: PBMCs, either bulk or a sorted T-cell subset (CD4+, CD8+, memory, or dextramer-sorted; not recorded which), taken on the day of the yellow fever booster vaccination. These TCRs come from a man in his thirties or forties who received the YFV17D yellow fever vaccine.

The genes are TRBV28 and TRBJ2-7; D may correspond to TRBD1 or TRBD2 (5 bases each). V shed 0 bases and J shed 6 bases, with 6 bases lying between them. CDR3 length equals 12 residues. CDR1 and CDR2 from the germline V gene are MDHEN and SYDVKM. The CDR3 region is CASSLWGVEQYF. The CDR3, as DNA: TGTGCCAGCAGTTTATGGGGGGTCGAGCAGTACTTC.

This clonotype was detected a few times. The chain couples TRBV4-3 to TRBJ2-3; no firm D call. The CDR3 is 17 amino acids. Per germline, CDR1 LGHNA and CDR2 YSLEER. The V end lost 0 bases, the J end lost 3 bases, and 16 bases lay between the germline ends. This CDR3 is CASSQDRARRRTDTQYF. CDR3 DNA sequence: TGCGCCAGCAGCCAAGATAGGGCAAGGAGACGGACAGATACGCAGTATTTT.

The chain recombines TRBV5-1 with TRBJ2-7, with a weak D call TRBD2 (5 bases). Germline loops: CDR1 SGHRS, CDR2 YFSETQ. The CDR3 loop spans 17 amino acids. Trimming removed 1 base from V and 3 bases from J, with 20 bases in between. In DNA, the CDR3 is TGCGCCAGCAGCTTGAATCCAGCGGCAACACGAAGCTACGAGCAGTACTTC. Its translation: CASSLNPAATRSYEQYF.

In its sample, this clonotype was seen many times. This chain connects TRBV15 to TRBJ2-1; 14 bases line up with TRBD2. The V gene's germline CDR1 is LNHNV and CDR2 YYDKDF (reference sequence). This CDR3 contains 15 residues. Trimming at V came to 6 bases and at J to 6 bases, leaving 4 bases not matched to a gene. CDR3: CATSGGLAGVNEQFF. The CDR3 DNA follows: TGTGCCACCAGTGGGGGACTAGCGGGAGTCAATGAGCAGTTCTTC.

This clonotype was detected many times. The chain recombines TRBV3-1 with TRBJ1-2; TRBD1 agrees at 10 bases. Germline values: CDR1 LGHDT, CDR2 YNNKEL (reference sequence). The CDR3 totals 15 residues. With V trimmed by 5 bases and J by 4 bases, 7 bases remained unmatched. The CDR3: CASSTRTGGIYGYTF. The DNA for the CDR3 is TGTGCCAGCAGCACACGGACAGGGGGAATCTATGGCTACACCTTC. The variable domain in full, completed from reference TRBV3-1 and TRBJ1-2, reads DTAVSQTPKYLVTQMGNDKSIKCEQNLGHDTMYWYKQDSKKFLKIMFSYNNKELIINETVPNRFSPKSPDKAHLNLHINSLELGDSAVYFCASSTRTGGIYGYTFGSGTRLTVV.

This clonotype was recorded at least ten times. This chain links TRBV4-1 with TRBJ2-5; TRBD1 is a possible D gene (6 bases). The V end was cut by 3 bases, the J end by 3 bases, with 11 bases between. The CDR3 has 14 residues. The V gene's germline CDR1 is MGHRA and CDR2 YSYEKL. The CDR3 protein is CASSHPRDKETQYF. The CDR3 DNA reads as TGCGCCAGCAGCCATCCCCGGGACAAAGAGACCCAGTACTTC.

This chain uses TRBV28 with TRBJ2-3; D gene ambiguous. Germline lookup yields CDR1 MDHEN and CDR2 SYDVKM. Deletions cut 8 bases from V and 2 bases from J, with 14 bases between. CDR3 length equals 14 residues. The CDR3 DNA reads TGTGCCAGCCGACTGGGCCGAAACACAGATACGCAGTATTTT. Amino acid sequence: CASRLGRNTDTQYF.

This clonotype was seen repeatedly, ten times or more. This chain links TRBV20-1 with TRBJ2-7; D is unresolved. The CDR3 totals 11 residues. V was clipped by 2 bases and J by 6 bases, with 8 bases between them. Germline lookup yields CDR1 DFQATT and CDR2 SNEGSKA (reference sequence). The CDR3 DNA follows: TGCAGTGCTAGATCGGACCGCGAGCAGTACTTC. This codes for CSARSDREQYF.